The 17 T cell receptor beta chains presented below share a single source sample, sequenced in a study of cytomegalovirus exposure and HLA in healthy donors. Primers included in the PCR were 60 Vbeta and 13 Jbeta primers. Here immunoSEQ multiplex PCR was the method, and the copy in TCRdb shows in-frame clones only, minus some. The sample shows 150,000 or so clones, around 77% of them seen only once. The sample comprised PBMCs. The receptors stem from a middle-aged man in good health and CMV-seronegative.

This chain uses TRBV10-3 with TRBJ2-1; D possibly corresponds to TRBD2 (5 bases). Per the germline V gene, CDR1 is ENHRY and CDR2 is SYGVKD. V was shortened by 0 bases and J by 7 bases, with 13 bases between the two germline ends. This CDR3 comprises 15 residues. The CDR3 loop reads CAISESRVMRNEQFF. CDR3 nucleotides: TGTGCCATCAGTGAGTCGAGGGTGATGCGGAATGAGCAGTTCTTC.

This clone came up a few times. V gene TRBV28 combines with J gene TRBJ1-5; possible D gene TRBD1, 5 bases. The CDR3 has 16 amino acids. Germline V gene lookup returns CDR1 MDHEN and CDR2 SYDVKM. The V end was cut by 8 bases, the J end by 5 bases, with 22 bases between. The CDR3 DNA reads as TGTGCCAGCGTATCCGGGGGGGACGGGGTCCATCAGCCCCAGCATTTT. Its protein product is CASVSGGDGVHQPQHF.

This clone has only a few counts. The chain uses TRBV28 and TRBJ2-3, with TRBD2 as a possible D gene (5 bases). Germline V CDR1 and CDR2: MDHEN, SYDVKM. The germline V and J ends were trimmed by 5 bases and 2 bases, with 11 bases remaining between them. The CDR3 is 14 amino acids. The CDR3, as DNA: TGTGCCAGCAGTCGGCGGGCCCCCACAGATACGCAGTATTTT. Translating gives CASSRRAPTDTQYF.

The count of this clone is one. The chain recombines TRBV2 with TRBJ2-3; 7 bases are a match to TRBD2. Germline CDR1 is SNHLY and CDR2 is FYNNEI. J gave up 3 bases and V 1 base, and 10 bases lay outside the gene matches. This CDR3 has 17 residues. The CDR3 sequence is CASSEDLAGVRTDTQYF. The CDR3 nucleotides read TGTGCCAGCAGTGAAGATCTGGCGGGAGTGAGAACAGATACGCAGTATTTT.

A word on this clone: An end of the junction does not agree with germline; a read error may underlie this. This chain joins TRBV5-1 and TRBJ2-6, with D perhaps matching TRBD1 (5 bases). Germline V CDR1 and CDR2: SGHRS, YFSETQ. This CDR3 spans 14 amino acids. The DNA for the CDR3 is TGCGCCAGCAACCTTAATTCTGGGGCCAACGGCCTGACTTTC. It is translated as CASNLNSGANGLTF.

This chain's CDR3 is CATSTHRAGQGRGELFF. DNA of the CDR3: TGTGCCACCAGTACCCACCGAGCAGGTCAAGGGAGAGGGGAGCTGTTTTTT. The chain has TRBV15 and TRBJ2-2; D is possibly TRBD2 (5 bases). V was trimmed by 6 bases and J by 8 bases, leaving 25 bases between them. Germline CDR1 and CDR2: LNHNV and YYDKDF (reference sequence). The CDR3 loop spans 17 amino acids.

The J gene is TRBJ2-1, the V gene TRBV5-4; TRBD2 matches 8 bases. J lost 7 bases, V lost 0 bases, and 6 bases had no gene match. The CDR3 runs to 15 residues. From germline, CDR1 is SGHNT and CDR2 YYREEE (reference sequence). The CDR3 here is CASSLEVTSGNEQFF. As DNA, the CDR3 is TGTGCCAGCAGCTTGGAAGTAACTAGCGGTAATGAGCAGTTCTTC. The full variable domain, completed using reference TRBV5-4 and TRBJ2-1, is ETGVTQSPTHLIKTRGQQVTLRCSSQSGHNTVSWYQQALGQGPQFIFQYYREEENGRGNFPPRFSGLQFPNYSSELNVNALELDDSALYLCASSLEVTSGNEQFFGPGTRLTVL.

CDR3 protein: CASSLSRTPGQTQYF. Written as DNA, the CDR3 is TGTGCCAGCAGTTTATCGAGGACACCCGGGCAGACCCAGTACTTC. J is TRBJ2-5 and V is TRBV27; D is possibly TRBD1 (5 bases). CDR3 length equals 15 residues. The V and J ends lost 0 bases and 6 bases respectively, with 14 bases between them. Germline V gene lookup returns CDR1 MNHEY and CDR2 SMNVEV (reference sequence).

Here the CDR3 DNA reads TGTGCCAGCAGCCTAGTGAACACAGATACGCAGTATTTT. Translating it yields CASSLVNTDTQYF. The rearrangement uses TRBV6-5 and TRBJ2-3; D is uncertain. CDR1 and CDR2 (germline): MNHEY, SVGAGI. This CDR3 spans 13 amino acids. Trimming took 6 bases from V and 2 from J, leaving 9 bases between them.

The rearrangement uses TRBV2 and TRBJ2-1; 14 bases are a match to TRBD2. The V gene end was trimmed by 4 bases and the J gene end by 5 bases; junction bases not matched to a gene: 1. The germline CDR1 and CDR2 sequences are SNHLY and FYNNEI. The CDR3 loop spans 15 amino acids. CDR3 sequence reads: CASSGLAGGDNEQFF. In DNA, the CDR3 is TGTGCCAGCAGTGGACTAGCGGGAGGGGACAATGAGCAGTTCTTC.

This chain joins TRBV7-3 and TRBJ2-1; 7 bases are a match to TRBD2. CDR3 length: 13 residues. Germline CDR1 and CDR2: SGHTA and FQGTGA. J was trimmed by 7 bases and V by 9 bases; bases with no gene match: 9. CDR3 residues: CASGRGVKNEQFF. The CDR3 nucleotides read TGTGCCAGTGGCCGGGGGGTTAAGAATGAGCAGTTCTTC.

The chain combines TRBV7-2 with TRBJ1-1; no firm D call. Trimming took off 0 bases at V and 6 bases at J, with 14 bases between the two ends. This CDR3 has 15 residues. Germline V CDR1 and CDR2: SGHTA, FQGNSA. The CDR3 DNA sequence: TGTGCCAGCAGCTTAGCGGGAGAGGGCTGGGCTGAAGCTTTCTTT. This encodes CASSLAGEGWAEAFF.

The chain recombines TRBV9 with TRBJ1-1, with 8 bases aligning to TRBD1. Germline trimming cut 5 bases from V and 6 bases from J; bases unmatched to any gene: 3. This CDR3 contains 12 residues. Germline CDR1 SGDLS, CDR2 YYNGEE. This CDR3 is CASSRQGSEAFF. CDR3 nucleotide sequence: TGTGCCAGCAGTCGACAGGGGTCTGAAGCTTTCTTT.

The V call is TRBV19, the J call TRBJ2-3, with 8 bases lining up with TRBD2. CDR1 is LNHDA and CDR2 is SQIVND in the germline V gene (reference sequence). The length of the CDR3 is 16 residues. J lost 2 bases, V lost 2 bases, and 6 bases had no gene match. CDR3 in DNA: TGTGCCAGTAGTATAATAGCGGGACCCCCCACAGATACGCAGTATTTT. This codes for CASSIIAGPPTDTQYF. Using reference TRBV19 and TRBJ2-3 for the parts outside the CDR3, the full variable domain is DGGITQSPKYLFRKEGQNVTLSCEQNLNHDAMYWYRQDPGQGLRLIYYSQIVNDFQKGDIAEGYSVSREKKESFPLTVTSAQKNPTAFYLCASSIIAGPPTDTQYFGPGTRLTVL.

The gene calls are TRBV9 and TRBJ2-7; D may be TRBD2 (6 bases). CDR1 and CDR2 (germline): SGDLS, YYNGEE. The germline V and J ends were trimmed by 3 bases and 2 bases, with 15 bases remaining between them. The CDR3 contains 15 residues. The CDR3 protein is CASSGEGRPPYEQYF. CDR3 nucleotides: TGTGCCAGCAGCGGTGAGGGGAGGCCACCCTACGAGCAGTACTTC.

The genes are TRBV7-8 and TRBJ1-5; D gene ambiguous. The CDR3 covers 15 residues. CDR1 and CDR2 from the germline V gene are SGHVS and FQNEAQ. Trimming took off 4 bases at V and 0 bases at J, with 10 bases between the two ends. In nucleotides, the CDR3 is TGTGCCAGCAGCTCTAACGGGGTTAGCAATCAGCCCCAGCATTTT. Amino acids: CASSSNGVSNQPQHF.

This clone has only one observation. CDR3 nucleotides: TGTGCCAGTAGTACAGGGTCGGTCACTGAGCAGTTCTTC. Protein: CASSTGSVTEQFF. V usage is TRBV19 and J usage is TRBJ2-1; D perhaps matches TRBD1 (5 bases). The CDR3 is made up of 13 amino acids. V lost 4 bases and J 9 bases, leaving 13 bases between the germline ends. Germline V gene lookup returns CDR1 LNHDA and CDR2 SQIVND (reference sequence). The complete variable domain, with remaining parts taken from reference TRBV19 and TRBJ2-1, reads DGGITQSPKYLFRKEGQNVTLSCEQNLNHDAMYWYRQDPGQGLRLIYYSQIVNDFQKGDIAEGYSVSREKKESFPLTVTSAQKNPTAFYLCASSTGSVTEQFFGPGTRLTVL.